This is a list of T cell receptor beta chains from one sample in a study of control samples from healthy donors and cancer patients. Measured with immunoSEQ multiplex PCR; TCRdb has only the in-frame clones, and not every one. The sample has roughly 92,000 clones; 70% to 90% are singletons. The specimen sequenced was blood. Receptors originate from a woman aged 45-65 years in good health. The CDR3 runs from the conserved cysteine through the conserved F or W. Fields, in order: V gene, J gene, clone size, D gene, CDR3 length, CDR3 protein, CDR3 DNA. The D gene is left open where the match is weak. Rows give clone size only sometimes, using once, few, many, or a class for an expanded clone.

>TRBV5-1|TRBJ2-3|-|TRBD2|17
CASSLGWAGGPGDTQYF
TGCGCCAGCAGCTTGGGGTGGGCGGGGGGGCCCGGAGATACGCAGTATTTT
>TRBV12-3/TRBV12-4|TRBJ1-1|-|TRBD1|13
CASTRDRGSEAFF
TGTGCCAGCACTAGGGACAGGGGGAGTGAAGCTTTCTTT
>TRBV5-1|TRBJ1-1|-|-|17
CASSWGRLGGVPTEAFF
TGCGCCAGCAGCTGGGGGAGACTGGGGGGCGTACCCACTGAAGCTTTCTTT
>TRBV5-1|TRBJ2-2|-|TRBD2|20
CASSLEGGLAAEWNTGELFF
TGCGCCAGCAGCTTGGAGGGTGGGCTAGCGGCCGAATGGAACACCGGGGAGCTGTTTTTT
>TRBV3-1/TRBV3-2|TRBJ2-2|-|-|18
CASSQVLGHLANTGELFF
TGTGCCAGCAGCCAAGTCCTCGGACACCTCGCGAACACCGGGGAGCTGTTTTTT
>TRBV10-1|TRBJ1-1|-|-|11
CASIPCAEAFF
TGCGCCAGCATACCCTGCGCTGAAGCTTTCTTT
>TRBV6-6|TRBJ1-2|-|-|11
CATTRGGGYTF
TGTGCCACCACCCGGGGGGGTGGCTACACCTTC
>TRBV18|TRBJ1-6|-|-|15
CASSPNTGGNSPLHF
TGTGCCAGCTCACCAAACACTGGGGGAAATTCACCCCTCCACTTT
>TRBV20-1|TRBJ1-2|-|-|11
CSARQGGGYTF
TGCAGTGCTAGACAGGGAGGGGGCTACACCTTC
>TRBV18|TRBJ1-5|-|-|15
CASSPGRVSNQPQHF
TGTGCCAGCTCACCGGGCAGGGTGAGCAATCAGCCCCAGCATTTT
>TRBV7-8|TRBJ2-7|-|TRBD1|16
CASSLARQGSSYEQYF
TGTGCCAGCAGCTTAGCAAGACAGGGGTCCTCCTACGAGCAGTACTTC
>TRBV27|TRBJ2-1|once|TRBD2|17
CASSVNPSGTAYNEQFF
TGTGCCAGCAGTGTAAACCCTAGCGGGACCGCCTACAATGAGCAGTTCTTC
>TRBV6-1|TRBJ2-7|once|TRBD1|16
CASSEVSGRGRNEQYF
TGTGCCAGCAGTGAAGTATCGGGAAGGGGGCGTAACGAGCAGTACTTC
>TRBV9|TRBJ1-2|-|TRBD1|15
CASSVGDEGQYGYTF
TGTGCCAGCAGCGTAGGAGACGAGGGACAGTATGGCTACACCTTC
>TRBV28|TRBJ1-1|-|TRBD1|13
CASTLGQGPEAFF
TGTGCCAGCACCCTCGGACAGGGGCCAGAAGCTTTCTTT
>TRBV7-2|TRBJ2-3|once|-|18
CASSSPVGGSPSTDTQYF
TGTGCCAGCAGCTCCCCGGTCGGCGGTAGCCCTAGCACAGATACGCAGTATTTT
>TRBV4-3|TRBJ1-1|-|TRBD1|13
CASSPDRARVAFF
TGCGCCAGCAGCCCCGACAGGGCCCGTGTAGCTTTCTTT